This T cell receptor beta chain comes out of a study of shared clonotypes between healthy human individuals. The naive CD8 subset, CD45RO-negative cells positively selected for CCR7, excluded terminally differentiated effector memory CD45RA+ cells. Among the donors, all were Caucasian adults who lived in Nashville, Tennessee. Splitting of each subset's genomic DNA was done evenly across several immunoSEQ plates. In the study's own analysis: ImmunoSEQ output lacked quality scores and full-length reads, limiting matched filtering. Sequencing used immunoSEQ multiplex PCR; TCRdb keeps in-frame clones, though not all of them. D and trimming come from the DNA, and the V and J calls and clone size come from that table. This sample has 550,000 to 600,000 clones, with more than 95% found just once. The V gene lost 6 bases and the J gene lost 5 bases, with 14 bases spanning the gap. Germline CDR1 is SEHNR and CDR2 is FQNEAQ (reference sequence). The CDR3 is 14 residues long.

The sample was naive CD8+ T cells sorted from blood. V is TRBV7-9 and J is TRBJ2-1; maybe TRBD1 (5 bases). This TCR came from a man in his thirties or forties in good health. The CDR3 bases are TGTGCCAGCAGTATACGGCTGGACAACAATGAGCAGTTCTTC. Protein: CASSIRLDNNEQFF.